The clone carrying this TCR beta chain has only one observation. Its antigen remains unidentified. This sample was taken from a study of cytomegalovirus exposure and HLA in healthy donors. On the study more broadly: The 90 to 150 validation repertoires matched the 650 to 850 first-cohort repertoires in platform, a later analysis reported. Findings of the study overall: The study labeled approximately 150 TCR beta chains cytomegalovirus-associated. The classifier reportedly diagnosed cytomegalovirus status with high sensitivity and specificity.

It was the approximately 120-subject validation cohort, separate from the approximately 620-subject first cohort, to which the donors belonged. Germline V CDR1 and CDR2: SGHVS, FNYEAQ. The CDR3 contains 20 residues. The V segment lost 2 bases and the J segment 0 bases; nucleotides outside the gene matches: 13. Assay used: immunoSEQ multiplex PCR; TCRdb lists only in-frame clones, some missing. The sample contains around 190,000 clones, around 85% of which appear only once. This receptor was obtained from a man aged 18 to 30 in good health and CMV-seropositive. The chain uses TRBV7-6 and TRBJ2-1, with 10 bases that match TRBD1. The sample taken for sequencing was PBMCs. The DNA of the CDR3 is TGTGCCAGCAGCTTACAATACAGGACAGGGGGTAAAGGCTCCTACAATGAGCAGTTCTTC. It is translated as CASSLQYRTGGKGSYNEQFF.